A selection of T cell receptor beta chains follows, all from one sample in a study of blood T cell repertoires in COVID-19. Sequenced by immunoSEQ multiplex PCR; TCRdb stores in-frame clones only, minus some. The sample contains about 150,000 clones, around 77% of which appear only once. The sequenced material came from peripheral blood. Source of these receptors: a man in his fifties or sixties with active or convalescent COVID-19. Both conserved end residues are part of each CDR3. A D gene is named only where the DNA matches it firmly. Some rows mark clone size as missing; the rest say once, few, many or name a class of expanded clone.

j_call	clone_size	d_call	v_call	cdr3_nt	cdr3_aa
TRBJ2-7	few	NA	TRBV19	TGTGCCAGTAGTATAGACCTATCCTACGAGCAGTACTTC	CASSIDLSYEQYF
TRBJ2-5	NA	NA	TRBV25-1	TGTGCCAGCAGCTTGTACCAAGAGACCCAGTACTTC	CASSLYQETQYF
TRBJ1-5	NA	NA	TRBV18	TGTGCCAGCTCAGTATCCGAGGATCAGCCCCAGCATTTT	CASSVSEDQPQHF
TRBJ2-7	NA	NA	TRBV4-1	TGCGCCAGCAGCCTAAAGGCGCAGGTGACCTCCTACGAGCAGTACTTC	CASSLKAQVTSYEQYF
TRBJ2-7	NA	TRBD2	TRBV27	TGTGCCAGCAGTCTAGCGGGACACTACGAGCAGTACTTC	CASSLAGHYEQYF
TRBJ1-1	few	NA	TRBV28	TGTGCCAGCACTCCCCCGCCAGTTTGGAACACTGAAGCTTTCTTT	CASTPPPVWNTEAFF
TRBJ2-7	NA	TRBD2	TRBV29-1	TGCAGCGTTGAAGGAGGGACTAGCGTGGGGGACTACGAGCAGTACTTC	CSVEGGTSVGDYEQYF
TRBJ2-5	NA	TRBD2	TRBV19	TGTGCCAGTAGTACCCTTTGGACTAGCGGTCAAGAGACCCAGTACTTC	CASSTLWTSGQETQYF
TRBJ2-1	few	NA	TRBV18	TGTGCCAGCTCACCACCGAGCATTTTACGAGCCGAGCAGTTCTTC	CASSPPSILRAEQFF
TRBJ1-2	NA	TRBD1	TRBV4-1	TGCGCCAGCAGCCAAGGGACAGGGTTTGATGGCTACACCTTC	CASSQGTGFDGYTF
TRBJ2-7	NA	TRBD2	TRBV7-8	TGTGCCAGCAGCCCGGGACTAGCGGGAGGATACGAGCAGTACTTC	CASSPGLAGGYEQYF
TRBJ2-5	NA	NA	TRBV30	TGTGCCTGGAGTTCGGCTAGCGTTCAAGAGACCCAGTACTTC	CAWSSASVQETQYF
TRBJ2-1	NA	TRBD2	TRBV5-1	TGCGCCAGCAGCTTGACCCGGGGCGGGAGGGCCGGGGATGAGCAGTTCTTC	CASSLTRGGRAGDEQFF
TRBJ2-3	NA	NA	TRBV19	TGTGCCAGTAGTATGGGCAGGGCGGCGGTCTACACAGATACGCAGTATTTT	CASSMGRAAVYTDTQYF
TRBJ2-7	NA	TRBD1	TRBV28	TGTGCCAGCAGTTTTGGGGACAGCTACGAGCAGTACTTC	CASSFGDSYEQYF
TRBJ1-4	few	NA	TRBV12-3/TRBV12-4	TGTGCCAGCAGCCGAGACAGGAATGAAAAACTGTTTTTT	CASSRDRNEKLFF
TRBJ1-5	NA	NA	TRBV20-1	TGCAGTGCTAGTGGGACCTCCTTCAGGGCCCAGCATTTT	CSASGTSFRAQHF
TRBJ1-4	NA	TRBD1	TRBV5-8	TGTGCCAGCAGCTTGGAGGGGACAGAAAATGAAAAACTGTTTTTT	CASSLEGTENEKLFF
TRBJ2-1	NA	NA	TRBV9	TGTGCCAGCAGCGTAGAAGGGGTGAGCTCCTACAATGAGCAGTTCTTC	CASSVEGVSSYNEQFF
TRBJ2-3	NA	TRBD2	TRBV6-5	TGTGCCAGCATCCTTAGCGGGAGAACAGATACGCAGTATTTT	CASILSGRTDTQYF
TRBJ2-7	NA	TRBD1	TRBV27	TGTGCCAGCAGTAGACAGGGGGCGAGCTCCTACGAGCAGTACTTC	CASSRQGASSYEQYF
TRBJ2-1	NA	NA	TRBV6-5	TGTGCCGCGACTACGCCATACAATGAGCAGTTCTTC	CAATTPYNEQFF
TRBJ2-7	NA	NA	TRBV27	TGTGCGGTTGGCGGGCGCTACGAGCAGTACTTC	CAVGGRYEQYF
TRBJ2-2	NA	NA	TRBV14	TGTGCCAGCAGCCCCCTCTTAGCTGGCGCCGGGGAGCTGTTTTTT	CASSPLLAGAGELFF
TRBJ2-5	NA	NA	TRBV28	TGTGCCAGCAGTGCCGGACGGACAGTGGAGACCCAGTACTTC	CASSAGRTVETQYF
TRBJ1-3	NA	NA	TRBV3-1/TRBV3-2	TGTGCCAGCAGCCAGGACTTCCACTCTGGAAACACCATATATTTT	CASSQDFHSGNTIYF
TRBJ2-3	NA	NA	TRBV2	TGTGCCAGCAGTTCTAGGTTCCCAGATACGCAGTATTTT	CASSSRFPDTQYF
TRBJ2-2	NA	TRBD2	TRBV7-3	TGTGCCAGCAGCCCACCTGGGGGGTTAGGGCTAGCGGGATCCGGGGAGCTGTTTTTT	CASSPPGGLGLAGSGELFF
TRBJ1-1	NA	TRBD1	TRBV28	TGTGCCAGCAGTCCGACAGGGGTTTTCGGAGCTTTCTTT	CASSPTGVFGAFF
TRBJ1-5	NA	TRBD1	TRBV7-9	TGTGCCAGCAGCTCGTATGGGACAGAGGCCGGTCAGCCCCAGCATTTT	CASSSYGTEAGQPQHF
TRBJ2-3	NA	TRBD2	TRBV5-1	TGCGCCAGCAGCTTGGGGCTAGCGGGAGGTAATACGCAGTATTTT	CASSLGLAGGNTQYF
TRBJ2-1	once	TRBD1	TRBV28	TGTGCCAGCAGTTTATCCGGGACAGGGTCCAGAGAGCAGTTCTTC	CASSLSGTGSREQFF
TRBJ1-6	NA	NA	TRBV27	TGTGCCACCTCATTAGGGGGTTATAATTCACCCCTCCACTTT	CATSLGGYNSPLHF
TRBJ2-1	NA	TRBD2	TRBV5-1	TGCGCCAGCATCCAACTAGCGGGGGACTACAATGAGCAGTTCTTC	CASIQLAGDYNEQFF
TRBJ2-1	once	NA	TRBV11-3	TGTGCCAGCAGCTACGCGGCGGCGGGTGCCTACAATGAGCAGTTCTTC	CASSYAAAGAYNEQFF
TRBJ2-1	many	NA	TRBV10-3	TGTGCCATCTCAGGGACTGGGAACAATGAGCAGTTCTTC	CAISGTGNNEQFF
TRBJ1-4	NA	NA	TRBV28	TGTGCCAGCAGTGACGCAGGGGCGGCTAATGAAAAACTGTTTTTT	CASSDAGAANEKLFF
TRBJ2-7	few	NA	TRBV7-9	TGTGCCAGCAGCCCCGGGATCTCCTACGAGCAGTACTTC	CASSPGISYEQYF
TRBJ2-5	NA	TRBD1	TRBV6-5	TGTGCCAGCAGCAGGGACAGGGGGCGAGAGACCCAGTACTTC	CASSRDRGRETQYF
TRBJ2-7	NA	TRBD2	TRBV19	TGTGCCAGTAGTACCCGGACTAGCGGCGAGCAGTACTTC	CASSTRTSGEQYF
TRBJ2-3	few	NA	TRBV28	TGTGCCAGCAGTGCCCCTGAAGCGGTTCATATCACAGATACGCAGTATTTT	CASSAPEAVHITDTQYF
TRBJ2-5	once	TRBD2	TRBV9	TGTGCCAGCAGCGTAGGGGTAGCGGGGTACCAAGAGACCCAGTACTTC	CASSVGVAGYQETQYF
TRBJ2-3	NA	NA	TRBV5-4	TGTGCCAGCAGCTCGCGGACATACACAGATACGCAGTATTTT	CASSSRTYTDTQYF
TRBJ2-1	NA	NA	TRBV9	TGTGCCAGCCCCCACTGGAGCTCCTACAATGAGCAGTTCTTC	CASPHWSSYNEQFF
TRBJ2-1	NA	TRBD2	TRBV19	TGTGCCAGTAGTATAGGAGCGGGAGTTCGAAATGAGCAGTTCTTC	CASSIGAGVRNEQFF
TRBJ2-7	NA	TRBD1	TRBV11-2	TGTGCCAGTTCGACCGGGACAGGGGTCTACGAGCAGTACTTC	CASSTGTGVYEQYF
TRBJ1-1	once	TRBD1	TRBV19	TGTGCCAGTAGTCAGGACAGGGAAGCTTTCTTT	CASSQDREAFF
TRBJ2-7	NA	TRBD2	TRBV6-6	TGTGCCAGCAGCACCGGGACTAGCTACGAGCAGTACTTC	CASSTGTSYEQYF
TRBJ1-1	NA	NA	TRBV28	TGTGCCAGCAGTCGACAGGCGGCGAACACTGAAGCTTTCTTT	CASSRQAANTEAFF
TRBJ2-4	NA	NA	TRBV2	TGTGCCAGCGCACAGATTTCAGCCAAAAACATTCAGTACTTC	CASAQISAKNIQYF
TRBJ1-1	once	TRBD1	TRBV28	TGTGCCAGCAGGTCCGTGGCAGGGGGACCTTTCTTT	CASRSVAGGPFF
TRBJ1-5	NA	TRBD1	TRBV29-1	TGCAGCGGACAGGGGTCACGCGATCAGCCCCAGCATTTT	CSGQGSRDQPQHF
TRBJ2-3	NA	TRBD2	TRBV27	TGTGCCAGCAGCCCCCTAGCGGGGCCCCCAGATACGCAGTATTTT	CASSPLAGPPDTQYF
TRBJ2-7	NA	TRBD1	TRBV28	TGTGCCAGCAGTCCACGGGACAGGGGCGACGAGCAGTACTTC	CASSPRDRGDEQYF
TRBJ2-3	NA	TRBD1	TRBV5-8	TGTGCCAGCACCGAAGCCGGGACAGGAGAAGATACGCAGTATTTT	CASTEAGTGEDTQYF
TRBJ2-1	NA	TRBD2	TRBV27	TGTGCCAGCAGTTTTATAGCGGGAGGGACGTACAATGAGCAGTTCTTC	CASSFIAGGTYNEQFF
TRBJ1-4	once	TRBD1	TRBV29-1	TGCAGCGTTGCCCCGACAGGGGGCATAGGTGAAAAACTGTTTTTT	CSVAPTGGIGEKLFF